This T cell receptor (beta chain) was identified in a study of control samples from healthy donors and cancer patients. The data were produced by immunoSEQ multiplex PCR, yet TCRdb's version contains in-frame clones alone and is incomplete. Of about 98,000 clones listed, approximately 81% are singletons. CDR1 and CDR2 (germline): MNHNY, SVGAGI (reference sequence). Between the trimmed V and J ends, which lost 5 bases and 0 bases, there was a span of 14 bases. The CDR3 sequence is 15 residues long. The sample taken for sequencing was blood. The origin of this receptor is a woman aged 30 to 39 in good health. The V and J genes are TRBV6-6 and TRBJ2-7, with D possibly matching TRBD2 (5 bases). CDR3 coding DNA: TGTGCCAGCAGTCCATTCGGGGTTCCCTCCTACGAGCAGTACTTC. Translated, it gives CASSPFGVPSYEQYF.